A single sample gave rise to the 17 T cell receptor beta chains below, sequenced in a study of T cell responses to AZD1222 COVID-19 vaccine (dated by TCRdb to the early 2020s). Library preparation employed the immunoSEQ multiplex PCR assay. TCRdb provides this immuneACCESS table in a form limited to in-frame rearrangements. Some clones are lacking; in checked studies, under half of them reflect an unresolved V gene, and why the rest are absent is not known. The sample table holds about 140,000 clones, of which 90% were seen once. In total, the top ten clones hold around 3.7% of the sample. This sample's time point label indicates: baseline before first vaccination. The input for sequencing was peripheral blood, taken on day 0 of AZD1222 vaccination. The receptors here all came from an adult in good health.

The chain couples TRBV2 to TRBJ2-2, with D tentatively TRBD2 (6 bases). Trimming left V 1 base short and J 0 bases short, with 6 bases between. In germline, CDR1 is SNHLY, CDR2 FYNNEI. The CDR3 is 15 amino acids. The CDR3 sequence is CASSEGRANTGELFF. The DNA for the CDR3 is TGTGCCAGCAGTGAAGGGAGGGCGAACACCGGGGAGCTGTTTTTT.

This rearrangement joins TRBV29-1 to TRBJ1-5; D unclear. This CDR3 spans 13 amino acids. Germline V gene sequence: CDR1 SQVTM, CDR2 ANQGSEA. The V gene lost 4 bases and the J gene lost 2 bases, with 9 bases spanning the gap. The CDR3 protein is CSVGEAGNQPQHF. DNA for the CDR3: TGCAGCGTTGGCGAGGCGGGCAATCAGCCCCAGCATTTT.

The chain's CDR3 is CASSQDLGEGGEKLFF. The CDR3 DNA is TGCGCCAGCAGCCAAGATTTAGGGGAGGGGGGAGAAAAACTGTTTTTT. This chain links TRBV4-1 with TRBJ1-4, with a possible D match to TRBD1 (6 bases). Germline V gives CDR1 MGHRA, CDR2 YSYEKL. The CDR3 has 16 residues. The ends were cut back, 0 bases at V and 8 bases at J, with 16 bases in the middle.

V is TRBV7-2 and J is TRBJ2-5, with D perhaps matching TRBD1 (5 bases). V was cut by 1 base and J by 1 base, with 7 bases left in between. Germline V gene lookup returns CDR1 SGHTA and CDR2 FQGNSA. The CDR3 length is 14 residues. CDR3 loop: CASSLVGVQETQYF. CDR3 nucleotide sequence: TGTGCCAGCAGCTTAGTAGGGGTCCAAGAGACCCAGTACTTC.

The chain employs TRBV6-5 and TRBJ2-7; possibly TRBD2 for D (5 bases). Trimming took off 5 bases at V and 0 bases at J, with 14 bases between the two ends. This CDR3 comprises 15 residues. The germline V gene encodes CDR1 MNHEY and CDR2 SVGAGI. Here the CDR3 reads CASSPRGGHSYEQYF. CDR3 in DNA: TGTGCCAGCAGTCCGCGTGGAGGCCACTCCTACGAGCAGTACTTC.

The chain carries TRBV19 and TRBJ1-2; no clear D gene. Per the germline V gene, CDR1 is LNHDA and CDR2 is SQIVND (reference sequence). The CDR3 runs 13 residues. Trimming removed 8 bases from V and 2 bases from J, with 12 bases in between. CDR3 sequence (DNA): TGTGCCAGTGAGAACAGAAACAACTATGGCTACACCTTC. It translates to CASENRNNYGYTF.

This clone came up many times. The V call is TRBV18, the J call TRBJ1-1; the D gene is possibly TRBD1 (5 bases). The V and J ends lost 0 bases and 3 bases respectively, with 11 bases between them. Germline CDR1 reads KGHSH; CDR2 reads LQKENI. CDR3 length equals 15 residues. CDR3 DNA sequence: TGTGCCAGCTCACCACCCAGCGGGGGAGACACTGAAGCTTTCTTT. Its translation: CASSPPSGGDTEAFF.

The V and J genes are TRBV27 and TRBJ2-3; 10 positions agree with TRBD2. The ends lost 3 bases at V and 3 bases at J; junction bases unmatched: 6. Germline CDR1 is MNHEY and CDR2 is SMNVEV (reference sequence). The CDR3 covers 16 residues. CDR3 sequence reads: CASSFVLAGGTDTQYF. CDR3 sequence (DNA): TGTGCCAGCAGTTTCGTATTAGCGGGGGGTACAGATACGCAGTATTTT.

The chain carries TRBV5-6 and TRBJ2-7, with 10 bases fitting TRBD2. Germline assignment: CDR1 SGHDT and CDR2 YYEEEE. The CDR3 totals 17 residues. V shed 1 base, J shed 3 bases, and the junction held 10 bases outside the gene matches. CDR3 bases: TGTGCCAGCAGCTTGCAAAGGCGGACTAGCGGATACTACGAGCAGTACTTC. It translates to CASSLQRRTSGYYEQYF.

V and J are TRBV24-1 and TRBJ2-7; 7 bases map to TRBD1. The trim removed 8 bases at V and 0 bases at J, leaving 12 bases unmatched. CDR3 length equals 16 residues. CDR1 and CDR2 (germline): KGHDR, SFDVKD. The CDR3, as DNA: TGTGCCACCAAGTCGCAGGCTAGGGACAGCTCCTACGAGCAGTACTTC. Its protein is CATKSQARDSSYEQYF.

The chain links TRBV9 to TRBJ1-2, with 7 bases fitting TRBD1. The CDR3 spans 15 residues. Germline V gene sequence: CDR1 SGDLS, CDR2 YYNGEE. After removal of 3 bases from V and 4 bases from J, the junction contained 9 bases not matched to a gene. CDR3 nucleotide sequence: TGTGCCAGCAGCGAAAGGACAGGCTCAATCTATGGCTACACCTTC. Its protein product is CASSERTGSIYGYTF. The full variable domain, with the rest looked up from reference TRBV9 and TRBJ1-2, is DSGVTQTPKHLITATGQRVTLRCSPRSGDLSVYWYQQSLDQGLQFLIQYYNGEERAKGNILERFSAQQFPDLHSELNLSSLELGDSALYFCASSERTGSIYGYTFGSGTRLTVV.

The V gene is TRBV28, the J gene TRBJ1-2, with D possibly matching TRBD1 (5 bases). This CDR3 region has 12 residues. V gave up 3 bases and J gave up 6 bases, with 8 bases separating them. The germline gives CDR1 MDHEN, CDR2 SYDVKM. Here the CDR3 reads CASSFGADGYTF. The CDR3 nucleotides read TGTGCCAGCAGTTTCGGGGCGGATGGCTACACCTTC.

The rearrangement joins TRBV7-2 to TRBJ1-3, with a tentative D call TRBD1 (6 bases). This CDR3 is built from 16 residues. CDR1 is SGHTA, CDR2 FQGNSA, per germline. V was trimmed by 4 bases and J by 0 bases, leaving 13 bases between them. CDR3 DNA sequence: TGTGCCAGCAGCTCTCACCGGACAGACTCTGGAAACACCATATATTTT. It codes for CASSSHRTDSGNTIYF.

The rearrangement joins TRBV3-1 (or the pseudogene TRBV3-2) to TRBJ2-7; TRBD1 might be the D (6 bases). CDR3 length: 16 amino acids. Germline CDR1 and CDR2: LGHDT and YNNKEL (reference sequence). V gave up 0 bases and J gave up 4 bases, with 16 bases separating them. The CDR3 reads CASSQERSGQTYEQYF. The CDR3, as DNA: TGTGCCAGCAGCCAAGAGAGAAGTGGACAGACGTACGAGCAGTACTTC.

This rearrangement joins TRBV15 to TRBJ1-3, with a tentative D call TRBD1 (5 bases). Trimming took off 2 bases at V and 0 bases at J, with 14 bases between the two ends. Looked up from germline, CDR1 is LNHNV and CDR2 is YYDKDF (reference sequence). The CDR3 totals 17 residues. In DNA form, the CDR3 reads TGTGCCACCAGCAGACAGCTGGGGGTTACCTCTGGAAACACCATATATTTT. Protein sequence: CATSRQLGVTSGNTIYF. Filled out from reference TRBV15 and TRBJ1-3, the complete variable domain reads DAMVIQNPRYQVTQFGKPVTLSCSQTLNHNVMYWYQQKSSQAPKLLFHYYDKDFNNEADTPDNFQSRRPNTSFCFLDIRSPGLGDTAMYLCATSRQLGVTSGNTIYFGEGSWLTVV.

The chain is built from TRBV5-8 and TRBJ1-2; D unclear. This CDR3 has 12 residues. Trimming pared 4 bases from V and 5 bases from J, leaving 9 bases between. Looked up from germline, CDR1 is SGHTS and CDR2 is YDEGEE. The CDR3 DNA reads TGTGCCAGCAGCCCAAGGAGGTATGGCTACACCTTC. This translates into CASSPRRYGYTF.

The chain has TRBV14 and TRBJ2-4; D not resolved. This CDR3 is 13 amino acids long. Per germline, CDR1 SGHDN and CDR2 FVKESK. The V and J ends lost 4 bases and 2 bases respectively, with 6 bases between them. CDR3 DNA sequence: TGTGCCAGCAGCCGCCTGTCCAAAAACATTCAGTACTTC. Protein: CASSRLSKNIQYF.